The following is a T cell receptor beta chain sequence with its context. Its specificity is unknown. The sample comes from a study of T cells after yellow fever vaccination. Background on the study: Researchers used SMART-Seq v4 Ultra Low Input to prepare fractions that had low cell numbers. Overall study results and limits: Reappearing after the booster were most of the clones from primary vaccination (roughly 96% CD4, around 88% CD8).

Template switching with 5'RACE generated the TCR cDNA and added a universal primer site and UMIs. TCRdb independently ran MiXCR on the 5' RACE reads; one entry per CDR3 protein. The top ten clones hold 11% to 15% of a sample with around 610,000 distinct CDR3 sequences, approximately 12% of them seen once. The source was PBMCs, collected on the day of the yellow fever booster vaccination. This sequence originates from a man aged 25-40 years who received the YFV17D yellow fever vaccine.

The CDR3 sequence is CASSSPILAGDPTGELFF. The CDR3 region has the DNA TGCGCCAGCAGCTCCCCTATACTAGCGGGAGATCCCACCGGGGAGCTGTTTTTT. The genes are TRBV5-1 and TRBJ2-2; 11 bases are a match to TRBD2. The CDR3 covers 18 residues. Germline-derived CDR1 and CDR2 are SGHRS and YFSETQ. V lost 3 bases to trimming and J lost 4 bases; unmatched junction nucleotides: 11.